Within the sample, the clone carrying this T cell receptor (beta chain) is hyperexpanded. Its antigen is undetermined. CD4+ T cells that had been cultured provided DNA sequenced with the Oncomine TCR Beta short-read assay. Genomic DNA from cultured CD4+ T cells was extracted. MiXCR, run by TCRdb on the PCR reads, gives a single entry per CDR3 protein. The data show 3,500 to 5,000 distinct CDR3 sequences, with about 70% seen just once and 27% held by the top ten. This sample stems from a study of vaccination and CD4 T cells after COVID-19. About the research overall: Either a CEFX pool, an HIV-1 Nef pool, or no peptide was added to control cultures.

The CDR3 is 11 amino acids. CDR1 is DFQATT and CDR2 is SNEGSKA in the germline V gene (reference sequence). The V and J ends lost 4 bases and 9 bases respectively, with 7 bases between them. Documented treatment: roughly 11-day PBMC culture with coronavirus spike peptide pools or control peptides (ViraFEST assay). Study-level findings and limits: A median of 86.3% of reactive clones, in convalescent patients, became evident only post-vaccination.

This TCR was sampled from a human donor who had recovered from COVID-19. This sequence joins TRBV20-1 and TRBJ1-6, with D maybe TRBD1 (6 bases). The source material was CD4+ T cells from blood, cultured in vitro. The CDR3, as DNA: TGCAGTGCTAAAGGGGGTTCACCCCTCCACTTT. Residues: CSAKGGSPLHF.